This T cell receptor beta chain came from a study of shared clonotypes between healthy human individuals. General study points: Although depth was large, rarefaction showed that sequencing of the sorted subsets was incomplete.

In its sample, this clone was seen once. The antigen is undetermined. The V end was cut by 4 bases, the J end by 1 base, with 16 bases between. CDR3 size: 16 residues. Germline V gives CDR1 SGHAT, CDR2 FQNNGV. This table comes from immunoSEQ multiplex PCR, and its TCRdb copy is limited to in-frame clones, with some not included. The sample shows 150,000 to 200,000 clones, about 93% of them seen only once. The sample consisted of naive CD4+ T cells sorted from blood. Subset in this sample: CD45RA+ positively selected. The clonotype originates from a young woman in good health. The chain links TRBV11-2 to TRBJ1-1; tentatively, D is TRBD1 (5 bases). CDR3 residues: CASSYDRGTGNTEAFF. The CDR3 nucleotides are TGTGCCAGCAGCTATGACCGGGGAACAGGGAACACTGAAGCTTTCTTT.